The source of this T cell receptor (beta chain) is a study of T cell responses to AZD1222 COVID-19 vaccine (dated by TCRdb to the early 2020s). Concerning the study at large: A total of 230 to 250 trial participants underwent TCR sequencing, of whom 200 to 220 had received two doses of AZD1222 and approximately 25 had received two doses of the MenACWY control vaccine. Trial participants were enrolled by age into subgroups of 18-55, 56-69 and 70-plus years, and around 140, 26 and 57 TCR-sequenced participants, respectively, were included in these subgroups.

The CDR3 regions of human TCRbeta chains were subjected to immunosequencing. Regarding the original processing steps: Repertoire TCRs were matched against a reference library of SARS-CoV-2-specific TCRs generated with the MIRA antigen-specificity platform. Breadth meant the fraction of unique TCRs that were SARS-CoV-2-associated, whereas depth meant the fraction of total T cells that were SARS-CoV-2-associated. Each spike-specific TCR was assigned to its reactive spike region and to a CD4 or CD8 class using the MIRA data. Log10-transformed breadth and depth values were compared by one-way ANOVA with Sidak's multiple comparisons tests. TCRdb provides this immuneACCESS table in a form limited to in-frame rearrangements. Some clones are lacking; in checked studies, under half of them reflect an unresolved V gene, and why the rest are absent is not known. The DNA gave D and trimming, while V, J and clone size come from that table. Recorded for this sample are 140,000 to 150,000 clones; approximately 85% of them occurred a single time. Roughly 4.5% of the sample belongs to the ten largest clones.

This clone was seen once. The clone's antigen remains unknown. Base qualities are not at hand, and no much larger clone is one base apart. The time point label, as the study defines it: baseline before first vaccination. The treatment or condition label, read with the paper, signifies: meningococcal conjugate vaccine given as trial control. Vaccinee samples were obtained from the UK trials COV001 and COV002, which included a single-blind randomized controlled phase 2/3 trial of AZD1222 (ChAdOx1 nCoV-19) in healthy adults. For TCRbeta chain sequencing, PBMC samples from trial participants were taken at day 0 and at day 28 after the second dose. The CDR3 holds 14 amino acids from the cysteine to the phenylalanine. Of the read, only the CDR3 DNA is kept; its 42 bases are in frame from base 1. In the germline V gene, CDR1 corresponds to SNHLY and CDR2 to FYNNEI. The trim is 7 bases for V and 0 bases for J, with a gap of 12 bases between the germline ends.

The investigation overall reported the following: Because no day 14 peak-response samples were available, repertoires were characterized only after the peak T cell response. CD4 TCRs associated with the vaccine covered the entire spike protein, and the dominant responses were in regions 160-218 and 743-854. After two AZD1222 doses, spike-specific TCR breadth and depth were significantly higher than at day 0 and than in MenACWY recipients. Conclusions about previously exposed vaccinees are limited, since just five to seven AZD1222 recipients were seropositive for SARS-CoV-2 at baseline. Most participants were white British and females outnumbered males, and the authors suggested that clonal diversity may have been underestimated. Nearly half of unique spike-specific TCRs reportedly recognized epitopes outside regions mutated in the B.1.351 and B.1.1.7 variants. In the small 56-69-year group, the increase in depth fell short of significance, most likely because of low power.

The TCR comes from an adult in good health. This chain joins TRBV2 to TRBJ2-5; TRBD1 is a weak D gene call, 6 bases matching. The sample was peripheral blood, taken on day 0 of MenACWY control vaccination. The CDR3 corresponds to CASNQDRNQETQYF. The DNA is as follows: TGTGCCAGCAATCAAGACAGGAACCAAGAGACCCAGTACTTC.